The 28 T cell receptor beta chains below come from one sample, sequenced in a study of blood T cell repertoires in COVID-19. The table came from immunoSEQ multiplex PCR; TCRdb's copy has only in-frame clones and leaves some out. The table records under 250,000 clones, roughly 85% of them present only once. The specimen was peripheral blood. These receptors were taken from a man in his fifties with COVID-19, enrolled during active disease.

The chain uses TRBV18 and TRBJ2-7; possibly TRBD1 for D (6 bases). The V end lost 6 bases, the J end lost 7 bases, and 16 bases lay between the germline ends. In germline, CDR1 is KGHSH, CDR2 LQKENI. The CDR3 is 13 residues long. In DNA form, the CDR3 reads TGTGCCAGCTCTACCATACCCCAGGGGGAGCAGTACTTC. It yields the protein CASSTIPQGEQYF. Combining the CDR3 with reference TRBV18 and TRBJ2-7 gives the whole variable domain NAGVMQNPRHLVRRRGQEARLRCSPMKGHSHVYWYRQLPEEGLKFMVYLQKENIIDESGMPKERFSAEFPKEGPSILRIQQVVRGDSAAYFCASSTIPQGEQYFGPGTRLTVT.

This chain connects TRBV14 to TRBJ1-1; maybe TRBD1 (5 bases). This CDR3 contains 15 residues. V dropped 6 bases and J dropped 4 bases, with 18 bases sitting between them. CDR1 and CDR2 (germline): SGHDN, FVKESK. CDR3 in amino acids: CASSKYQGAGTEAFF. The CDR3 coding sequence is TGTGCCAGCAGTAAATACCAGGGAGCGGGCACTGAAGCTTTCTTT.

The V call is TRBV27, the J call TRBJ2-1, with D perhaps matching TRBD1 (6 bases). Looked up from germline, CDR1 is MNHEY and CDR2 is SMNVEV (reference sequence). Trimming removed 5 bases at V and 0 bases at J, with 17 bases between. This CDR3 region has 17 residues. The CDR3 reads CASSKGVHESSYNEQFF. The CDR3 DNA reads TGTGCCAGCAGTAAGGGGGTCCACGAAAGCTCCTACAATGAGCAGTTCTTC.

This clone has only one observation. The chain combines TRBV23-1 with TRBJ1-2; D not certain. TRBV23-1 is marked as an open reading frame, function uncertain. The CDR3 consists of 12 residues. V lost 3 bases and J lost 2, with 4 bases in between. The CDR3 sequence is CASSHRNYGYTF. Here the CDR3 DNA reads TGCGCCAGCAGTCACAGAAACTATGGCTACACCTTC.

The chain links TRBV2 to TRBJ2-3; 11 nucleotides agree with TRBD2. The CDR3 covers 16 residues. Germline CDR1 and CDR2: SNHLY and FYNNEI. V trimming: 7 bases; J trimming: 0 bases; junction bases outside the gene matches: 6. The CDR3 region has the DNA TGTGCCAGCAAACGGACTAGCGGGCCAAGCACAGATACGCAGTATTTT. The encoded protein is CASKRTSGPSTDTQYF.

The chain links TRBV4-3 to TRBJ2-6; D might be TRBD2 (5 bases). CDR3 length equals 17 residues. Per the germline V gene, CDR1 is LGHNA and CDR2 is YSLEER. V was pared by 0 bases and J by 0 bases, with 9 bases between. DNA of the CDR3: TGCGCCAGCAGCCAAGAGGGAGCTGGCTCTGGGGCCAACGTCCTGACTTTC. Translation: CASSQEGAGSGANVLTF.

This chain's CDR3 is CASGYKANYGYTF. In nucleotides, the CDR3 is TGTGCCAGTGGTTACAAAGCTAACTATGGCTACACCTTC. This chain links TRBV19 with TRBJ1-2; no firm D call. Germline loops: CDR1 LNHDA, CDR2 SQIVND (reference sequence). V was shortened by 8 bases and J by 0 bases, with 10 bases between the two germline ends. CDR3 length equals 13 residues.

The chain's CDR3 is CASSPATGGWNQPQHF. The CDR3 nucleotides read TGTGCCAGCAGCCCGGCCACAGGGGGTTGGAATCAGCCCCAGCATTTT. The chain joins TRBV2 to TRBJ1-5; the match to TRBD1 covers 8 bases. V trimming: 6 bases; J trimming: 4 bases; junction bases outside the gene matches: 11. CDR1 is SNHLY, CDR2 FYNNEI, per germline. The CDR3 contains 16 residues.

The chain has TRBV21-1 and TRBJ2-7; the table's TRBD1 call for D was not verified on the DNA. TRBV21-1 is a documented pseudogene. The CDR3 is 12 amino acids. CDR3 in DNA: TGTGCCAGCAAGGGGCAGGCATACGAGCAGTACTTC. Its translation: CASKGQAYEQYF.

This clone was seen only once. V gene TRBV3-1 (or the pseudogene TRBV3-2) combines with J gene TRBJ1-1; D unclear. Trimming took off 4 bases at V and 1 base at J, with 10 bases between the two ends. The CDR3 extends over 14 amino acids. Germline CDR1 and CDR2: LGHDT and YNNKEL (reference sequence). CDR3 DNA sequence: TGTGCCAGCAGCCCCCTCACAGAGAACACTGAAGCTTTCTTT. It yields the protein CASSPLTENTEAFF.

The count of this clone is one. CDR3 DNA sequence: TGTGCCACCAGTGATTTGCGGTCTAGCGGGGGCTACAATGAGCAGTTCTTC. Its protein is CATSDLRSSGGYNEQFF. V usage is TRBV24-1 and J usage is TRBJ2-1, with 10 bases matching TRBD2. The ends lost 0 bases at V and 3 bases at J; junction bases unmatched: 4. Germline V lookup: CDR1 KGHDR, CDR2 SFDVKD. The length of the CDR3 is 17 residues.

The genes are TRBV4-1 and TRBJ2-1, with TRBD2 identical over 10 bases. The CDR3 runs to 16 residues. The germline V gene has CDR1 MGHRA and CDR2 YSYEKL. With 8 bases clipped from V and 8 bases from J, the junction kept 15 bases outside the gene matches. The CDR3 DNA is TGCGCCAGCGCCACAAGTTTAAGCGGGGGGGTATATGAGCAGTTCTTC. As protein: CASATSLSGGVYEQFF.

This chain links TRBV7-3 with TRBJ2-5, with D uncertain. Trimming shortened V by 5 bases and J by 3 bases, and 10 bases separated the two germline ends. The length of the CDR3 is 13 residues. From germline, CDR1 is SGHTA and CDR2 FQGTGA. CDR3 region: CASSQTAEETQYF. The CDR3 DNA reads as TGTGCCAGCAGCCAAACAGCCGAAGAGACCCAGTACTTC.

J is TRBJ2-1 and V is TRBV19; perhaps TRBD2 as D (5 bases). Germline CDR1 and CDR2: LNHDA and SQIVND (reference sequence). CDR3 size: 13 residues. The V gene lost 7 bases and the J gene lost 6 bases, with 13 bases spanning the gap. DNA for the CDR3: TGTGCCAGTACCGTTCGGGGAACCAATGAGCAGTTCTTC. Its translation: CASTVRGTNEQFF.

The chain joins TRBV7-9 to TRBJ2-4; 8 bases match TRBD1. CDR1 SEHNR and CDR2 FQNEAQ come from the germline V gene (reference sequence). J gave up 7 bases and V 5 bases, and 13 bases lay outside the gene matches. The CDR3 runs 16 residues. Written as DNA, the CDR3 is TGTGCCAGCAGCCTAGAGGGTAACACAGGGGGGAACATTCAGTACTTC. Translation: CASSLEGNTGGNIQYF.

The J gene is TRBJ1-5, the V gene TRBV6-2 or TRBV6-3, with a weak D call TRBD1 (6 bases). Germline V gene data show CDR1 as MNHEY and CDR2 as SVGEGT. V was shortened by 2 bases and J by 3 bases, with 11 bases between the two germline ends. This CDR3 is built from 15 residues. CDR3 region: CASSYAGTNNQPQHF. CDR3 DNA sequence: TGTGCCAGCAGTTACGCCGGGACAAACAATCAGCCCCAGCATTTT.

The CDR3 spells CASSQDRYRAAGYTF. The CDR3 DNA sequence: TGCGCCAGCAGCCAAGATCGGTACAGGGCAGCTGGCTACACCTTC. The rearrangement links TRBV4-3 to TRBJ1-2; D may be TRBD1 (6 bases). This CDR3 is 15 amino acids long. Trimming removed 0 bases at V and 7 bases at J, with 15 bases between. CDR1 is LGHNA and CDR2 is YSLEER in the germline V gene.

This chain links TRBV7-3 with TRBJ2-7; possibly TRBD1 for D (5 bases). V was trimmed by 5 bases and J by 1 base, leaving 12 bases between them. There are 14 residues in the CDR3. The V gene's germline CDR1 is SGHTA and CDR2 FQGTGA. This CDR3 reads CASSPSSGSYEQYF. The CDR3 DNA sequence: TGTGCCAGCAGCCCCTCCTCAGGGTCCTACGAGCAGTACTTC.

The chain recombines TRBV19 with TRBJ2-2, with 7 positions matching TRBD1. This CDR3 has 14 amino acids. The germline CDR1 and CDR2 sequences are LNHDA and SQIVND (reference sequence). The V segment lost 6 bases and the J segment 0 bases; nucleotides outside the gene matches: 1. The CDR3 sequence is CASSDRANTGELFF. The CDR3 DNA reads as TGTGCCAGTAGCGACAGGGCGAACACCGGGGAGCTGTTTTTT.

This rearrangement joins TRBV7-2 to TRBJ1-1, with D hard to call. V lost 5 bases and J lost 1, with 20 bases in between. The germline V gene has CDR1 SGHTA and CDR2 FQGNSA. The CDR3 extends over 17 amino acids. The CDR3 region is CASSPPVPKAANTEAFF. In DNA, the CDR3 is TGTGCCAGCAGCCCCCCCGTACCCAAAGCGGCGAACACTGAAGCTTTCTTT.

The genes are TRBV6-6 and TRBJ1-6, with D perhaps matching TRBD1 (5 bases). Germline CDR1 is MNHNY and CDR2 is SVGAGI (reference sequence). The CDR3 extends over 15 amino acids. V lost 7 bases to trimming and J lost 8 bases, with 18 bases between them. Written as DNA, the CDR3 is TGTGCCAGCACCCCCTGGGGGGTCGTCGATTCACCCCTCCACTTT. Its protein product is CASTPWGVVDSPLHF.

The chain recombines TRBV19 with TRBJ2-2, with 11 bases that match TRBD2. The germline V gene has CDR1 LNHDA and CDR2 SQIVND (reference sequence). The CDR3 has 15 residues. The V gene end was trimmed by 3 bases and the J gene end by 4 bases; junction bases not matched to a gene: 1. As DNA, the CDR3 is TGTGCCAGTAGTATCGGACTAGCGGGCACCGGGGAGCTGTTTTTT. Translation gives CASSIGLAGTGELFF.

This clone was picked up one time. The V gene is TRBV20-1, the J gene TRBJ1-2; D gene ambiguous. V dropped 0 bases and J dropped 10 bases, with 9 bases sitting between them. CDR3 size: 11 residues. From germline, CDR1 is DFQATT and CDR2 SNEGSKA (reference sequence). The CDR3 DNA reads TGCAGTGCTAGAGATCGGGGTTCCTACACCTTC. This sequence encodes CSARDRGSYTF.

CDR3 sequence (DNA): TGTGCCTGGAGTGTAGACACTCAACCCCTCCACTTT. The encoded protein is CAWSVDTQPLHF. V and J are TRBV30 and TRBJ1-6; D unclear. CDR3 size: 12 residues. Trimming took 0 bases from V and 12 from J, leaving 9 bases between them. Germline V gives CDR1 GTSNPN, CDR2 SVGIG (reference sequence).

The rearrangement joins TRBV27 to TRBJ1-6, with 8 bases identical to TRBD1. Germline CDR1 and CDR2: MNHEY and SMNVEV (reference sequence). The CDR3 runs to 18 residues. V lost 3 bases and J lost 8; bases outside the gene matches: 15. DNA for the CDR3: TGTGCCAGCAGTTTCCATGCTTGGTTCGGGACAGGAGATTCACCCCTCCACTTT. The encoded protein is CASSFHAWFGTGDSPLHF.

As concerns this clone: This sample also contains other DNA sequences that code for the same CDR3. V usage is TRBV27 and J usage is TRBJ2-1; 13 bases match TRBD2. The germline gives CDR1 MNHEY, CDR2 SMNVEV (reference sequence). V shed 4 bases, J shed 7 bases, and the junction held 1 base outside the gene matches. CDR3 length: 14 amino acids. The CDR3 DNA reads as TGTGCCAGCAGTTCGGGACTAGCGGGGAATGAGCAGTTCTTC. This codes for CASSSGLAGNEQFF.

CDR3 coding DNA: TGCGCCAGCAGCCAAGATCGGAGCGGGGGGAGTACCGGGGAGCTGTTTTTT. It is translated as CASSQDRSGGSTGELFF. This chain joins TRBV4-1 and TRBJ2-2, with 9 bases lining up with TRBD2. This CDR3 region has 17 residues. V was clipped by 0 bases and J by 5 bases; unmatched bases: 7. CDR1 is MGHRA and CDR2 is YSYEKL in the germline V gene.

The rearrangement links TRBV3-1 (or the pseudogene TRBV3-2) to TRBJ1-5; D might be TRBD1 (6 bases). Germline V CDR1 and CDR2: LGHDT, YNNKEL (reference sequence). There are 14 residues in the CDR3. Trimming shortened V by 2 bases and J by 6 bases, and 11 bases separated the two germline ends. CDR3 coding DNA: TGTGCCAGCAGCCAAAACAGGGTTGTTCAGCCCCAGCATTTT. This encodes CASSQNRVVQPQHF.